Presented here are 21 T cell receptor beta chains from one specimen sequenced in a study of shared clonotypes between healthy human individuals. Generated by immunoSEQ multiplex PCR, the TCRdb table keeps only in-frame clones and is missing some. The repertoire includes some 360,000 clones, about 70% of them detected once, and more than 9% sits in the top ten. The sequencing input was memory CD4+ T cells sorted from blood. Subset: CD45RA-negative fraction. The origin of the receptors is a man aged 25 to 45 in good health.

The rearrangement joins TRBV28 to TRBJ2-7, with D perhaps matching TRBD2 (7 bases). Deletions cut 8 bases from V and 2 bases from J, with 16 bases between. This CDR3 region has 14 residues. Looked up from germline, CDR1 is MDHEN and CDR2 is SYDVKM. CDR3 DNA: TGTGCCAGCTATAGTAGGGGGGGAACCTACGAGCAGTACTTC. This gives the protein CASYSRGGTYEQYF.

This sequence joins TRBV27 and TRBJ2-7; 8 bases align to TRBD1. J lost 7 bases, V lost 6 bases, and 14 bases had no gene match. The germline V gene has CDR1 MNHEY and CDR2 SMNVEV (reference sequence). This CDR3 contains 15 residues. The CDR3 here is CASRAGQGILGEQYF. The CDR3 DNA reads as TGTGCCAGCAGAGCTGGACAGGGAATATTGGGGGAGCAGTACTTC.

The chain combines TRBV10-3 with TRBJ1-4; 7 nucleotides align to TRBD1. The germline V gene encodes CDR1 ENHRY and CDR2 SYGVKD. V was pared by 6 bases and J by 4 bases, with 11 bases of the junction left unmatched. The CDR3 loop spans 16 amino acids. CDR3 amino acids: CAISDTGAHNNEKLFF. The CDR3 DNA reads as TGTGCCATCAGCGACACAGGGGCGCACAATAATGAAAAACTGTTTTTT.

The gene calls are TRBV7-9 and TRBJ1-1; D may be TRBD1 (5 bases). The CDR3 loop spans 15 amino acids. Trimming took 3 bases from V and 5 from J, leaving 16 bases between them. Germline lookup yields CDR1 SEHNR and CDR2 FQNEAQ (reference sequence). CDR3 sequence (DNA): TGTGCCAGCAGCTTTAACACTCGGGGGGGAACTGAAGCTTTCTTT. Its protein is CASSFNTRGGTEAFF. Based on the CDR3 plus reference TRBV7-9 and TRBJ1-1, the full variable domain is DTGVSQNPRHKITKRGQNVTFRCDPISEHNRLYWYRQTLGQGPEFLTYFQNEAQLEKSRLLSDRFSAERPKGSFSTLEIQRTEQGDSAMYLCASSFNTRGGTEAFFGQGTRLTVV.

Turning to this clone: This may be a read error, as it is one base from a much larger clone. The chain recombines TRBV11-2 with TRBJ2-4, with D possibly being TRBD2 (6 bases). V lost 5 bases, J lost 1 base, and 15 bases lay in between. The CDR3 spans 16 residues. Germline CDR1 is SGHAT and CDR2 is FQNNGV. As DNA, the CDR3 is TGTGCCAGCAGCGTCCTCCCGCGGGGCGCCAAAAACATTCAGTACTTC. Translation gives CASSVLPRGAKNIQYF.

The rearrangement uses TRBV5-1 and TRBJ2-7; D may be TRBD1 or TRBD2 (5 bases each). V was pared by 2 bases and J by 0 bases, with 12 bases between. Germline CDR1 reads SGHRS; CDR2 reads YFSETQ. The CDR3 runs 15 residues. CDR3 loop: CASSFGAGTSYEQYF. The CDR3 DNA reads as TGCGCCAGCAGCTTTGGGGCAGGGACCTCCTACGAGCAGTACTTC. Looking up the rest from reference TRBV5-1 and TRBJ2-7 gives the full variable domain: KAGVTQTPRYLIKTRGQQVTLSCSPISGHRSVSWYQQTPGQGLQFLFEYFSETQRNKGNFPGRFSGRQFSNSRSEMNVSTLELGDSALYLCASSFGAGTSYEQYFGPGTRLTVT.

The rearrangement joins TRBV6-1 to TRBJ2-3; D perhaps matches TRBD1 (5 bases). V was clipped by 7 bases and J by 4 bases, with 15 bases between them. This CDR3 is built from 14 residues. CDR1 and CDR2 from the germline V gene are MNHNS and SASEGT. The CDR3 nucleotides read TGTGCCAGCAACATCCATTCAGGGTCAGATACGCAGTATTTT. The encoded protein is CASNIHSGSDTQYF.

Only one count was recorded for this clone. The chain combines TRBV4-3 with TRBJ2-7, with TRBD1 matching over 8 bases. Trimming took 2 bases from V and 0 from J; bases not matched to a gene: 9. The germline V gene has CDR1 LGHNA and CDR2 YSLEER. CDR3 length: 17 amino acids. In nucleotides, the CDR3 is TGCGCCAGCAGCCAATCTCCCCGGACAGGGACCTCCTACGAGCAGTACTTC. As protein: CASSQSPRTGTSYEQYF.

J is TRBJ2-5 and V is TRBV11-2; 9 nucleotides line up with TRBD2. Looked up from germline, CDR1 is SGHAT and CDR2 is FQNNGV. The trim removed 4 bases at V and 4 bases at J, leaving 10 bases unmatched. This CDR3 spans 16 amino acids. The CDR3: CASSSLAGFLLETQYF. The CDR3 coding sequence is TGTGCCAGCAGCTCTCTAGCGGGGTTCTTACTAGAGACCCAGTACTTC.

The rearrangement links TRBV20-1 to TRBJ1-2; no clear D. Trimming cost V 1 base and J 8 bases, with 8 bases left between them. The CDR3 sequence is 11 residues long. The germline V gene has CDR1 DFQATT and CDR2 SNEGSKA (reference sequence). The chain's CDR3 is CSARVYRGYTF. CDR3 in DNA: TGCAGTGCTAGAGTATACCGGGGCTACACCTTC.

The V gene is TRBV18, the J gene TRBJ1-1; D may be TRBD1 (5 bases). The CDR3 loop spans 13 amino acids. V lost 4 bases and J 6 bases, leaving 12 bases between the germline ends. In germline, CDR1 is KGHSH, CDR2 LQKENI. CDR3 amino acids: CASSRDAFSEAFF. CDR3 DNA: TGTGCCAGCTCACGGGACGCCTTTTCTGAAGCTTTCTTT.

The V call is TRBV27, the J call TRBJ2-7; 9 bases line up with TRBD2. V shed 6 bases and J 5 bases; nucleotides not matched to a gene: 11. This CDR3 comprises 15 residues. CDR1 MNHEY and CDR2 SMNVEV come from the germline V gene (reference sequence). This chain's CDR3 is CASRADLAGENEQYF. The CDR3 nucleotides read TGTGCCAGCAGGGCGGATTTAGCGGGAGAAAACGAGCAGTACTTC.

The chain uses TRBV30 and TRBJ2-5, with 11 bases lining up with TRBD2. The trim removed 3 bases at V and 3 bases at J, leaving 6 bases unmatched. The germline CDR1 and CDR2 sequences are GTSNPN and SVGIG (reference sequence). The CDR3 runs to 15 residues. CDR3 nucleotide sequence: TGTGCCTGGAGCTACGGGACTAGCGGAAAAGAGACCCAGTACTTC. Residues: CAWSYGTSGKETQYF. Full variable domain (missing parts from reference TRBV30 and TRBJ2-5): SQTIHQWPATLVQPVGSPLSLECTVEGTSNPNLYWYRQAAGRGLQLLFYSVGIGQISSEVPQNLSASRPQDRQFILSSKKLLLSDSGFYLCAWSYGTSGKETQYFGPGTRLLVL.

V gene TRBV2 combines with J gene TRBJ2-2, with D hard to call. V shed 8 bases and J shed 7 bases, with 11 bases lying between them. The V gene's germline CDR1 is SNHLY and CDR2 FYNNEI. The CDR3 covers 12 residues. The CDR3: CASVLGLGELFF. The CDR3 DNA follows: TGTGCCAGCGTTCTAGGCCTCGGGGAGCTGTTTTTT. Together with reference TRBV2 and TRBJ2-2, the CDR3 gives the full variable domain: EPEVTQTPSHQVTQMGQEVILRCVPISNHLYFYWYRQILGQKVEFLVSFYNNEISEKSEIFDDQFSVERPDGSNFTLKIRSTKLEDSAMYFCASVLGLGELFFGEGSRLTVL.

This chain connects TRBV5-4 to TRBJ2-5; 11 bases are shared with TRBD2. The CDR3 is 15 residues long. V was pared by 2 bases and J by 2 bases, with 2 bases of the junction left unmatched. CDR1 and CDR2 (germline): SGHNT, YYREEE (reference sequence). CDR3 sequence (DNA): TGTGCCAGCAGCTTACGACTAGCGGGACAAGAGACCCAGTACTTC. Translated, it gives CASSLRLAGQETQYF.

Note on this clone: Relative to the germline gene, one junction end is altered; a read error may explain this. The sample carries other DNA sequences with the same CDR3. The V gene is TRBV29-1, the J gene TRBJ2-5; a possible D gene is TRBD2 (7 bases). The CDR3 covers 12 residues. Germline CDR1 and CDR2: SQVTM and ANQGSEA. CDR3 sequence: CSVEGGGETQYF. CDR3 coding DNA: TGCAGCGTCGAAGGGGGGGGTGAGACCCAGTACTTC.

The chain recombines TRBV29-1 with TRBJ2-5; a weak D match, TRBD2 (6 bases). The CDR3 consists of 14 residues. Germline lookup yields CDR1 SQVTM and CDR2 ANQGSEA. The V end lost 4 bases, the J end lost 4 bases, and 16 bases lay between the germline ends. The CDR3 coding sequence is TGCAGCGTTGGGCCCGGGAGAGGAGCAGAGACCCAGTACTTC. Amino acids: CSVGPGRGAETQYF.

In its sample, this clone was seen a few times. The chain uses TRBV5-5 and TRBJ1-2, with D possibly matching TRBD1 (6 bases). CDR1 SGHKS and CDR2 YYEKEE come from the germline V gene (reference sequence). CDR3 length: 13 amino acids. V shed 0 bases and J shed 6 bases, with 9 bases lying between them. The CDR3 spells CASSLGGGHGYTF. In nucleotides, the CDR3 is TGTGCCAGCAGCTTGGGAGGGGGGCATGGCTACACCTTC.

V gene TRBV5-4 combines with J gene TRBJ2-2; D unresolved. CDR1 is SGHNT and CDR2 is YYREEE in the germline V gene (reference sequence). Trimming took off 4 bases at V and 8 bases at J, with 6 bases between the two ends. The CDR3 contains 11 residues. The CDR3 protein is CASSLLGELFF. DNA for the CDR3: TGTGCCAGCAGCCTCCTAGGGGAGCTGTTTTTT.

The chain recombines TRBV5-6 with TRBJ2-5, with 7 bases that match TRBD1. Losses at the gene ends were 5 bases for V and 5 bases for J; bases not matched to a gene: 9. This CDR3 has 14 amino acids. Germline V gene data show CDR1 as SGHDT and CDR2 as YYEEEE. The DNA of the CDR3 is TGTGCCAGCAGGCACAGGGGCTCTCAGGAGACCCAGTACTTC. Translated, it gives CASRHRGSQETQYF.

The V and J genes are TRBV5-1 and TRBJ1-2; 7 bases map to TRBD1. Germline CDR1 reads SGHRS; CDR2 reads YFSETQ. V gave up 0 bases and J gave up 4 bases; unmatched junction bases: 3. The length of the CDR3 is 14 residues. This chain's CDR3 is CASSLGQGTYGYTF. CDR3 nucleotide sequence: TGCGCCAGCAGCTTGGGACAGGGTACCTATGGCTACACCTTC.